The rows below give T cell receptor beta chains drawn from one sample of a study of beta chain features in type 1 diabetes. Data came from immunoSEQ multiplex PCR; TCRdb stores just in-frame clones and leaves some out. The data contain about 220,000 clones, approximately 11% of them singletons. Sequencing was done on a sample of central memory CD4+ T cells from blood. The origin of the receptors is a man aged 18 to 29 in good health. The CDR3 runs from the conserved cysteine through the conserved F or W. Each record gives: J gene, clone size, V gene, D gene, CDR3 protein, CDR3 DNA. The D gene is left open where the match is weak. Not all rows give a size; the values are once, few, many and, for expanded clones, a class.

J: TRBJ2-3
size: -
V: TRBV7-2
D: -
CDR3: CASERGTDTQYF
DNA: TGTGCCAGCGAGCGGGGCACAGATACGCAGTATTTT

J: TRBJ1-4
size: -
V: TRBV2
D: -
CDR3: CASSVERATNEKLFF
DNA: TGTGCCAGCAGTGTTGAGAGGGCAACTAATGAAAAACTGTTTTTT

J: TRBJ1-1
size: -
V: TRBV29-1
D: TRBD1
CDR3: CSGGQGDTEAFF
DNA: TGCAGCGGGGGACAGGGCGACACTGAAGCTTTCTTT

J: TRBJ2-2
size: -
V: TRBV30
D: -
CDR3: CAWSRGQYTGELFF
DNA: TGTGCCTGGAGTAGGGGCCAGTACACCGGGGAGCTGTTTTTT

J: TRBJ2-6
size: many
V: TRBV9
D: -
CDR3: CASSGTFLSGANVLTF
DNA: TGTGCCAGCAGCGGGACATTTCTCTCTGGGGCCAACGTCCTGACTTTC

J: TRBJ2-3
size: -
V: TRBV6-5
D: TRBD1
CDR3: CASSYWGQNTDTQYF
DNA: TGTGCCAGCAGTTACTGGGGACAGAACACAGATACGCAGTATTTT

J: TRBJ2-7
size: -
V: TRBV18
D: -
CDR3: CASSPTGASGIFYEQYF
DNA: TGTGCCAGCTCACCGACGGGGGCGAGCGGGATCTTCTACGAGCAGTACTTC

J: TRBJ2-3
size: -
V: TRBV30
D: -
CDR3: CAYASTDTQYF
DNA: TGTGCATACGCTAGCACAGATACGCAGTATTTT

J: TRBJ1-5
size: few
V: TRBV5-1
D: TRBD1
CDR3: CASSIQGPQPQHF
DNA: TGCGCCAGCAGCATACAGGGGCCTCAGCCCCAGCATTTT

J: TRBJ1-5
size: few
V: TRBV5-1
D: -
CDR3: CASSLEAGNQPQHF
DNA: TGCGCCAGCAGCTTGGAGGCAGGGAATCAGCCCCAGCATTTT

J: TRBJ2-7
size: few
V: TRBV6-6
D: TRBD2
CDR3: CASSSPPAGDYEQYF
DNA: TGTGCCAGCAGTTCCCCCCCGGCGGGAGACTACGAGCAGTACTTC

J: TRBJ2-1
size: -
V: TRBV7-2
D: TRBD2
CDR3: CASSYPAGNNEQFF
DNA: TGTGCCAGCAGCTATCCAGCGGGGAACAATGAGCAGTTCTTC

J: TRBJ2-2
size: -
V: TRBV2
D: -
CDR3: CASSETGELFF
DNA: TGTGCCAGCAGTGAGACCGGGGAGCTGTTTTTT

J: TRBJ2-1
size: few
V: TRBV18
D: -
CDR3: CASSPPDSYNEQFF
DNA: TGTGCCAGCTCACCACCGGACAGCTACAATGAGCAGTTCTTC

J: TRBJ1-4
size: many
V: TRBV29-1
D: TRBD1
CDR3: CSIRQGSAEKLFF
DNA: TGCAGCATCCGACAGGGGAGTGCGGAAAAACTGTTTTTT

J: TRBJ1-2
size: -
V: TRBV5-6
D: TRBD1
CDR3: CASSLEEGTGHGYTF
DNA: TGTGCCAGCAGCTTGGAAGAGGGGACAGGGCATGGCTACACCTTC

J: TRBJ2-3
size: few
V: TRBV7-6
D: TRBD2
CDR3: CASSELAGRLGTQYF
DNA: TGTGCCAGCAGCGAACTAGCGGGCCGTCTTGGTACGCAGTATTTT

J: TRBJ2-7
size: few
V: TRBV29-1
D: TRBD1
CDR3: CSVEQTGRDEQYF
DNA: TGCAGCGTTGAACAGACAGGGCGGGACGAGCAGTACTTC

J: TRBJ2-3
size: many
V: TRBV5-1
D: TRBD1
CDR3: CASSRDRVPDTQYF
DNA: TGCGCCAGCAGCCGGGACAGGGTCCCAGATACGCAGTATTTT

J: TRBJ1-4
size: few
V: TRBV15
D: -
CDR3: CATSMWRGTNEKLFF
DNA: TGTGCCACCAGCATGTGGAGGGGGACTAATGAAAAACTGTTTTTT

J: TRBJ1-3
size: many
V: TRBV29-1
D: TRBD1
CDR3: CSVERDRGSGNTIYF
DNA: TGCAGCGTTGAAAGAGACAGGGGCTCTGGAAACACCATATATTTT

J: TRBJ2-1
size: -
V: TRBV28
D: TRBD2
CDR3: CASTELAGSGSYNEQFF
DNA: TGTGCCAGCACTGAACTAGCGGGAAGTGGCTCCTACAATGAGCAGTTCTTC

J: TRBJ2-3
size: -
V: TRBV18
D: -
CDR3: CASSPQGRGTDTQYF
DNA: TGTGCCAGCTCACCTCAGGGTAGGGGCACAGATACGCAGTATTTT

J: TRBJ2-3
size: few
V: TRBV7-6
D: TRBD2
CDR3: CASSSRLAEPTDTQYF
DNA: TGTGCCAGCAGCTCCAGACTAGCGGAGCCCACAGATACGCAGTATTTT

J: TRBJ2-1
size: few
V: TRBV11-3
D: -
CDR3: CASSLDVEGEQFF
DNA: TGTGCCAGCAGCTTAGATGTGGAGGGGGAGCAGTTCTTC

J: TRBJ2-5
size: many
V: TRBV5-1
D: TRBD1
CDR3: CASSQTSTGRETQYF
DNA: TGCGCCAGCAGCCAAACCTCGACAGGGAGAGAGACCCAGTACTTC

J: TRBJ2-5
size: -
V: TRBV30
D: -
CDR3: CAWSNREQETQYF
DNA: TGTGCCTGGAGTAACCGCGAACAAGAGACCCAGTACTTC

J: TRBJ2-4
size: -
V: TRBV2
D: TRBD2
CDR3: CASSEALRLAGDGIIQYF
DNA: TGTGCCAGCAGTGAAGCGCTTAGGCTAGCGGGAGACGGGATCATTCAGTACTTC

J: TRBJ1-1
size: -
V: TRBV7-3
D: -
CDR3: CASSSYTDTEAFF
DNA: TGTGCCAGCAGCTCCTACACCGACACTGAAGCTTTCTTT